The T cell receptor (beta chain) under discussion was sequenced for a study of blood T cell repertoires in COVID-19. About the research overall: Sites across the United States, Italy and Spain contributed samples from acute and convalescent COVID-19. Sources were T cells, B-cell-depleted T cells, or PBMCs; the material itself was cDNA or gDNA.

How the authors handled the data: Quantification of nucleated cells was approximated via reference gene primer amplification. The method was immunoSEQ multiplex PCR; TCRdb's version includes in-frame clones alone and lacks a portion of them. The V and J calls and clone size were taken over from that table, and D and trimming were inferred from the DNA. This repertoire shows about 410,000 clones, around 91% found once; its top ten account for roughly 1.6%. The Seattle site enrolled patients during active infection and followed them longitudinally. The ends were cut back, 6 bases at V and 3 bases at J, with 9 bases in the middle. This CDR3 has 12 amino acids. The germline gives CDR1 ENHRY, CDR2 SYGVKD.

The specimen was peripheral blood. The TCR comes from a woman in her thirties or forties with COVID-19, enrolled during active disease. The chain couples TRBV10-3 to TRBJ2-7; tentatively, D is TRBD2 (5 bases). CDR3 DNA sequence: TGTGCCATCAGCGGGGTGGACTACGAGCAGTACTTC. Translation gives CAISGVDYEQYF.